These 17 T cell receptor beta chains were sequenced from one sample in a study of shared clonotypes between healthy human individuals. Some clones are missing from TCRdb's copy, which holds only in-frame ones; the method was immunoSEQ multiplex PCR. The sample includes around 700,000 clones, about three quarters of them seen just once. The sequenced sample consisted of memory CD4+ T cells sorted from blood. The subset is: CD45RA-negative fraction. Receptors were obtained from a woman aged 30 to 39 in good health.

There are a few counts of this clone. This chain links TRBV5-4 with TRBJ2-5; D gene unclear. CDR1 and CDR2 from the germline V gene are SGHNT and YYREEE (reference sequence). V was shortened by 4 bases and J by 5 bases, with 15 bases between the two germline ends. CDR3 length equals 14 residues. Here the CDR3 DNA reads TGTGCCAGCAGCCTCGTGAGCAGGACGGAGACCCAGTACTTC. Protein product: CASSLVSRTETQYF.

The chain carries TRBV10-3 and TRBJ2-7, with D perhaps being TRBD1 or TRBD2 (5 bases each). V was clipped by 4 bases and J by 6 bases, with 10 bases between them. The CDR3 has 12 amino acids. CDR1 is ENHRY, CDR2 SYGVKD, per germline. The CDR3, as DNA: TGTGCCATCAGTGTCGGTGGGGGCGAGCAGTACTTC. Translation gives CAISVGGGEQYF.

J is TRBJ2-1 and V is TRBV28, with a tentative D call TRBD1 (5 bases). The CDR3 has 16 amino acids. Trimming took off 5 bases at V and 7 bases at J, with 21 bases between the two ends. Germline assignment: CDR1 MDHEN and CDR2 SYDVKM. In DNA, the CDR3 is TGTGCCAGCAGTACTACACAGGTCAGCTACGGTAATGAGCAGTTCTTC. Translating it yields CASSTTQVSYGNEQFF.

The CDR3 loop is CASSATGATNEKLFF. For the CDR3, the DNA is TGTGCCAGCAGCGCGACCGGGGCAACTAATGAAAAACTGTTTTTT. The J gene is TRBJ1-4, the V gene TRBV9; no definite D call. V lost 3 bases, J lost 0 bases, and 9 bases lay in between. Looked up from germline, CDR1 is SGDLS and CDR2 is YYNGEE. CDR3 length: 15 amino acids.

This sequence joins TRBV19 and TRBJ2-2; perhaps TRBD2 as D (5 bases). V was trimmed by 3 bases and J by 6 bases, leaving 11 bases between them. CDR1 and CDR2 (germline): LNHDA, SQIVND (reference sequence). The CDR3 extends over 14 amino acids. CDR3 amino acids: CASSMGTSAGELFF. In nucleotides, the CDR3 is TGTGCCAGTAGTATGGGCACTAGTGCCGGGGAGCTGTTTTTT.

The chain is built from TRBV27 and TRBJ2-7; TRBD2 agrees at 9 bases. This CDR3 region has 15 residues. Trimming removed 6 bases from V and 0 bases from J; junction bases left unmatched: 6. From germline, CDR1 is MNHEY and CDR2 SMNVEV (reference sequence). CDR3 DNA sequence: TGTGCCAGCAGGGGGGCGGGAGGGAGCTCCTACGAGCAGTACTTC. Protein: CASRGAGGSSYEQYF.

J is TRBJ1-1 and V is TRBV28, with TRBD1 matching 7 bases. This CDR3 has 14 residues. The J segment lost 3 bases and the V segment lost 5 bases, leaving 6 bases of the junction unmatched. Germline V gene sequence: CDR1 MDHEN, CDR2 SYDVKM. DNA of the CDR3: TGTGCCAGCAGTCTCGACAGGGAGGACACTGAAGCTTTCTTT. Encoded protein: CASSLDREDTEAFF.

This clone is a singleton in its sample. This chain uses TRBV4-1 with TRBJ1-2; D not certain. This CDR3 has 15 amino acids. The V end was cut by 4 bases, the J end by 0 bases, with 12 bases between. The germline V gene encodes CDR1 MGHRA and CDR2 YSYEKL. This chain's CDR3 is CASSPYAAANYGYTF. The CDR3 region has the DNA TGCGCCAGCAGCCCATACGCCGCAGCTAACTATGGCTACACCTTC.

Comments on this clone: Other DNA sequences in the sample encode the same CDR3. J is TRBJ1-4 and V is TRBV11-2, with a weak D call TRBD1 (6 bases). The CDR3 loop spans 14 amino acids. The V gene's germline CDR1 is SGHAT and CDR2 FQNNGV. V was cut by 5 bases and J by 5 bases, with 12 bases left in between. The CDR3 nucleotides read TGTGCCAGCAGCCGTGGACAGCTCAATGAAAAACTGTTTTTT. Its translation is CASSRGQLNEKLFF.

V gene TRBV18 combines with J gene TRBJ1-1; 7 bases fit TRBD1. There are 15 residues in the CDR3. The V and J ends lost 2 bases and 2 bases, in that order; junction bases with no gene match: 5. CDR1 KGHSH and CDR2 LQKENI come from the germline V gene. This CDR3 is CASSPATGHNTEAFF. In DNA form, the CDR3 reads TGTGCCAGCTCACCAGCGACAGGGCATAACACTGAAGCTTTCTTT.

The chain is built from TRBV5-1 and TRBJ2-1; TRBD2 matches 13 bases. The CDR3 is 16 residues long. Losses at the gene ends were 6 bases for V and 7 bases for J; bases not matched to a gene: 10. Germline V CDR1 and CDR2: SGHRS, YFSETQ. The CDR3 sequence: CASNSGWTSGSNEQFF. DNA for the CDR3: TGCGCCAGCAACTCCGGTTGGACTAGCGGGAGTAATGAGCAGTTCTTC. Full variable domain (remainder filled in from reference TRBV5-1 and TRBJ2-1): KAGVTQTPRYLIKTRGQQVTLSCSPISGHRSVSWYQQTPGQGLQFLFEYFSETQRNKGNFPGRFSGRQFSNSRSEMNVSTLELGDSALYLCASNSGWTSGSNEQFFGPGTRLTVL.

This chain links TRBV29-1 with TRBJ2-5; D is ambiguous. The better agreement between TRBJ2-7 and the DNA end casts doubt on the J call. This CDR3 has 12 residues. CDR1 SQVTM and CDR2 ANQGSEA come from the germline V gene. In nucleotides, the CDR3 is TGCAGCGTTGGTCAGACGTTCTACGAGCAGTACTTC. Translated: CSVGQTFYEQYF.

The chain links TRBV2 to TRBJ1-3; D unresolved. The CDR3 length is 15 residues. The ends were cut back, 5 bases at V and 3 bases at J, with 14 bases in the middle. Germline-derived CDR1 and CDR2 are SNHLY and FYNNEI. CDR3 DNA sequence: TGTGCCAGCAGTCCCCTAACCTCGAATGGAAACACCATATATTTT. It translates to CASSPLTSNGNTIYF. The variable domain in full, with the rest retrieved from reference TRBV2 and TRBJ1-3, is EPEVTQTPSHQVTQMGQEVILRCVPISNHLYFYWYRQILGQKVEFLVSFYNNEISEKSEIFDDQFSVERPDGSNFTLKIRSTKLEDSAMYFCASSPLTSNGNTIYFGEGSWLTVV.

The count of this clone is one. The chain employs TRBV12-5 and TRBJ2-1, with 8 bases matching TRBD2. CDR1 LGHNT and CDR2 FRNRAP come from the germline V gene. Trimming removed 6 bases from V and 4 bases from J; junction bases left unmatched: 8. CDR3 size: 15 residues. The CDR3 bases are TGTGCTAGTGGCCTGACTAGCGCGAGGTACAATGAGCAGTTCTTC. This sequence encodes CASGLTSARYNEQFF.

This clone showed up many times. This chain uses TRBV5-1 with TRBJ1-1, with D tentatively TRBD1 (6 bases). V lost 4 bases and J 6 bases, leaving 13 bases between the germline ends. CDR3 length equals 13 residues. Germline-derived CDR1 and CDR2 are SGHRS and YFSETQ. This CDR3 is CASSIQGSPEAFF. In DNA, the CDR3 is TGCGCCAGCAGCATCCAGGGGAGTCCTGAAGCTTTCTTT. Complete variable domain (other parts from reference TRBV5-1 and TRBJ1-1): KAGVTQTPRYLIKTRGQQVTLSCSPISGHRSVSWYQQTPGQGLQFLFEYFSETQRNKGNFPGRFSGRQFSNSRSEMNVSTLELGDSALYLCASSIQGSPEAFFGQGTRLTVV.

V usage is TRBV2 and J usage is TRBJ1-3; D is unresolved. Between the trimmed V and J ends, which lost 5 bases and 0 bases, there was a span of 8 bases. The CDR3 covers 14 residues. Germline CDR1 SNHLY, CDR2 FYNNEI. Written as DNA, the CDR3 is TGTGCCAGCAGTCCAGGCTACTCTGGAAACACCATATATTTT. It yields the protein CASSPGYSGNTIYF.

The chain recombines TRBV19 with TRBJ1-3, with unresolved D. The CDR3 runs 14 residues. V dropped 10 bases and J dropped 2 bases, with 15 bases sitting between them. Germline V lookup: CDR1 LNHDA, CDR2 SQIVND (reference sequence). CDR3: CATDRSSTGNTIYF. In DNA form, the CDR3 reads TGTGCCACAGACCGGAGTTCGACTGGAAACACCATATATTTT. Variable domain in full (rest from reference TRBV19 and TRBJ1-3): DGGITQSPKYLFRKEGQNVTLSCEQNLNHDAMYWYRQDPGQGLRLIYYSQIVNDFQKGDIAEGYSVSREKKESFPLTVTSAQKNPTAFYLCATDRSSTGNTIYFGEGSWLTVV.